This T cell receptor beta chain derives from a study of T cells in pancreatic ductal adenocarcinoma. Surgery without prior neoadjuvant therapy was the treatment of the selected pancreatic ductal adenocarcinoma patients. Only in-frame clones appear in the TCRdb table, and some are missing; sequencing was by immunoSEQ multiplex PCR. The sample has roughly 100,000 clones; about 95% are singletons. Overall study results and limits: Comparisons of tumor and blood clonality may show falsely lower tumor diversity. Tumor and blood clonality did not differ significantly, about 0.112 versus 0.072. Compared with tumor, blood showed more total productive templates and approximately 8-fold more clonotypes.

V gave up 1 base and J gave up 4 bases, with 5 bases separating them. This CDR3 is 12 amino acids long. From germline, CDR1 is MNHNS and CDR2 SASEGT. A note on this clone: Its matching antigen is unknown.

The receptor was derived from a human donor with pancreatic ductal adenocarcinoma. Sequencing was done on a sample of PBMCs. V usage is TRBV6-1 and J usage is TRBJ2-7, with D perhaps matching TRBD2 (5 bases). Here the CDR3 reads CASSEGGYEQYF. The CDR3, as DNA: TGTGCCAGCAGTGAAGGAGGGTACGAGCAGTACTTC.